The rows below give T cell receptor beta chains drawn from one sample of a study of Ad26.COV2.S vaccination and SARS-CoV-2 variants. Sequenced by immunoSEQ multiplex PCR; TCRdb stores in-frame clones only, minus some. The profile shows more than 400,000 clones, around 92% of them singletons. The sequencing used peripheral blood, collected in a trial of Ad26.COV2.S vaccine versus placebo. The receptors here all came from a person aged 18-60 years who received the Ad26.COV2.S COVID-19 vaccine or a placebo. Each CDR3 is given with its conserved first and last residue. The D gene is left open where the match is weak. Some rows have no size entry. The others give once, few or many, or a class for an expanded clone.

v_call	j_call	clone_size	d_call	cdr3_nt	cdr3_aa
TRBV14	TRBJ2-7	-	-	TGTGCCAGCAGCCAGCTGGGCAGGGATTACTACGAGCAGTACTTC	CASSQLGRDYYEQYF
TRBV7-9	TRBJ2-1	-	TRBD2	TGTGCCAGCAGCTTAGTAGCCAGCGGGGGGGCTGGGATTCGGCAGTTCTTC	CASSLVASGGAGIRQFF
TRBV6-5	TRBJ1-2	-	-	TGTGCCAGCAGGAAACCCACGCGGAGAAACTATGGCTACACCTTC	CASRKPTRRNYGYTF
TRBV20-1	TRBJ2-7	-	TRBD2	TGCAGTGCTAGTAAGCTAGCGGGGCGAGACTACGAGCAGTACTTC	CSASKLAGRDYEQYF
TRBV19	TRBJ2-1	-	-	TGTGCCAGTAGTAGGGGTCACAGCTCCTACAATGAGCAGTTCTTC	CASSRGHSSYNEQFF
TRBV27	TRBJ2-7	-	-	TGTGCCAGCAGTTTAGGGCGGGCCTACGAGCAGTACTTC	CASSLGRAYEQYF
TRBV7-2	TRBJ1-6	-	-	TGTGCCAGCAGCTTAGCTGGGGGAGGGCTTTTGAATTCACCCCTCCACTTT	CASSLAGGGLLNSPLHF
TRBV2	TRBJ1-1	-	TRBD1	TGTGCCAGCAGTCCTTTCCGCCGGGACAGTTACAGGAACACTGAAGCTTTCTTT	CASSPFRRDSYRNTEAFF
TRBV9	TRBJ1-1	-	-	TGTGCCAGCAGCCCCCGAGAGAACACTGAAGCTTTCTTT	CASSPRENTEAFF
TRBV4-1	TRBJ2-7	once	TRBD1	TGCGCCAGCAGCCAAGAGCCGGGACAGCCTGACGAGCAGTACTTC	CASSQEPGQPDEQYF
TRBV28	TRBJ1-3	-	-	TGTGCCAGCAGCCACCAGGCAATTAACTCTGGAAACACCATATATTTT	CASSHQAINSGNTIYF
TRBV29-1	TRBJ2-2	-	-	TGCAGCGTTGTTAGGGACACCGGGGAGCTGTTTTTT	CSVVRDTGELFF
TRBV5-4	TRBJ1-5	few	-	TGTGCCAGCAGCTTTAATTCGGGGACCAGCAATCAGCCCCAGCATTTT	CASSFNSGTSNQPQHF
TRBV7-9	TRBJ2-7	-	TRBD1	TGTGCCAGCAGCTTAGGGGGGACAGGGAACTACGAGCAGTACTTC	CASSLGGTGNYEQYF
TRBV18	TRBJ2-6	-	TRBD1	TGTGCCAGCTCACGATCCGGGACAGGTCTCTCTGGGGCCAACGTCCTGACTTTC	CASSRSGTGLSGANVLTF
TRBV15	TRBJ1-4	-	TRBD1	TGTGCCACCAGCAGAGGCTGGACAGGGGAAAAACTGTTTTTT	CATSRGWTGEKLFF
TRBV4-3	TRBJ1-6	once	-	TGCGCCAGCAGCCAAGGGGCTGCAGGAAAAAATAATTCACCCCTCCACTTT	CASSQGAAGKNNSPLHF
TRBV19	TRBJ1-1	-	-	TGTGCCAGTAGTATACTGGGCATTAGCCCGCGAGACACTGAAGCTTTCTTT	CASSILGISPRDTEAFF
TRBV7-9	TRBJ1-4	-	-	TGTGCCAGCAGCTTAGAGCGGGGACGAGAAAAACTGTTTTTT	CASSLERGREKLFF
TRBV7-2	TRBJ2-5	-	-	TGTGCCAGCAGCCCTGCGGAACCCGAGACCCAGTACTTC	CASSPAEPETQYF
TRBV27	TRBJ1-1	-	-	TGTGCCAGCAGTGGCCTGGGGGGAACTGAAGCTTTCTTT	CASSGLGGTEAFF
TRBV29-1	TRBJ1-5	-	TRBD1	TGCAGCGTTGCACGGGACAGAAATCAGCCCCAGCATTTT	CSVARDRNQPQHF
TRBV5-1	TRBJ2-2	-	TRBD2	TGCGCCAGCAGCTTGGCCGGGGGGGCACGAACCGGGGAGCTGTTTTTT	CASSLAGGARTGELFF
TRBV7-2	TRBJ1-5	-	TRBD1	TGTGCCAGCAGCTTTCAGACAGGGGGAGGTCAGCCCCAGCATTTT	CASSFQTGGGQPQHF
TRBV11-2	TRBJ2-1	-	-	TGTGCCAGCAGCACAGATAGCCTACCCTACAATGAGCAGTTCTTC	CASSTDSLPYNEQFF
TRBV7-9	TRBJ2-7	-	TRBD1	TGTGCCAGCACACAGGGGCGTGACGAGCAGTACTTC	CASTQGRDEQYF
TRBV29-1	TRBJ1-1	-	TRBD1	TGCAGCGTTTTACAGGGGCCTGAAGCTTTCTTT	CSVLQGPEAFF
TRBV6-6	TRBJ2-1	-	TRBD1	TGTGCCAGCAGTTACTCCCTGGGACAGGGCTACAATGAGCAGTTCTTC	CASSYSLGQGYNEQFF
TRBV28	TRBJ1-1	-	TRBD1	TGTGCCAGCAGAAGCCGGGACAGGAGAGCTGAAGCTTTCTTT	CASRSRDRRAEAFF
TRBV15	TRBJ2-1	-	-	TGTGCCACCAGCCTCGGACTGTACAATGAGCAGTTCTTC	CATSLGLYNEQFF
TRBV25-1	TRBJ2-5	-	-	TGTGCCAGCAGTGAACATGGGGTCATGGGCCAAGAGACCCAGTACTTC	CASSEHGVMGQETQYF
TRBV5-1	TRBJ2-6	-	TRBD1	TGCGCCAGCAAAAGGGCCGGGACAGGGGGCTCTGGGGCCAACGTCCTGACTTTC	CASKRAGTGGSGANVLTF
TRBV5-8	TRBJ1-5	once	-	TGTGCCAGCAGCTTGTTGGCAGGGCCCCACAATCAGCCCCAGCATTTT	CASSLLAGPHNQPQHF
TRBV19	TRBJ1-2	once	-	TGTGCCACAGGAGCTAACTATGGCTACACCTTC	CATGANYGYTF
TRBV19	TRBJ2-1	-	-	TGTGCCAGTAGTTTTAGGGGTCCCTACAATGAGCAGTTCTTC	CASSFRGPYNEQFF
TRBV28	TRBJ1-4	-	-	TGTGCCAGCAGTTCTCCCGGGGGTCAGGGTGAAAAACTGTTTTTT	CASSSPGGQGEKLFF
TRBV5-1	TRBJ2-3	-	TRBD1	TGCGCCAGCAGCTTGGCCCCCGGACAGGGTTTGGATACGCAGTATTTT	CASSLAPGQGLDTQYF
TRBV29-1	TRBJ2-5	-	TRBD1	TGCAGCGTTGAAGGCCGGGACAGGGGACGAGAGACCCAGTACTTC	CSVEGRDRGRETQYF
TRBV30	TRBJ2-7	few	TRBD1	TGTGCCTGGGGGACCGGGACAGCCACCTACGAGCAGTACTTC	CAWGTGTATYEQYF
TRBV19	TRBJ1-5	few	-	TGTGCCAGTAGCCCACGGGGGGGCAATCAGCCCCAGCATTTT	CASSPRGGNQPQHF
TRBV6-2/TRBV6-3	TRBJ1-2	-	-	TGTGCCAGCAGCTGGGGGATTAACTATGGCTACACCTTC	CASSWGINYGYTF
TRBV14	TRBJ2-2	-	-	TGTGCCAGCAGCCAAAAGGGATACACCGGGGAGCTGTTTTTT	CASSQKGYTGELFF
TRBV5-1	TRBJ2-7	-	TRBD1	TGCGCCAGCAGCGAAAAGCCGGGACAGGGTCCCGAGCAGTACTTC	CASSEKPGQGPEQYF
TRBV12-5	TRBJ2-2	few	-	TGTGCTAGTGGTTTGTCCCATGCCGGGGAGCTGTTTTTT	CASGLSHAGELFF
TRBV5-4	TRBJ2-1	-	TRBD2	TGTGCCAGCAGCTTTATCGGGGGGGACAATGAGCAGTTCTTC	CASSFIGGDNEQFF
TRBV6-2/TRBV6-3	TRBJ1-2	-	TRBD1	TGTGCCAGCAGTTACGTGGACAGGGGCGATGGCTACACCTTC	CASSYVDRGDGYTF
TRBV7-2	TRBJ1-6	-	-	TGTGCCAGCAGCTTACCCAGGGGAATTTCACCCCTCCACTTT	CASSLPRGISPLHF
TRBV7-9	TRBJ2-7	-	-	TGTGCCAGCAGCTTAGCGGGGGACTACGAGCAGTACTTC	CASSLAGDYEQYF
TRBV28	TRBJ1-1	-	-	TGTGCCAGCAGTTTACGTGGTAGGGGCGACACTGAAGCTTTCTTT	CASSLRGRGDTEAFF
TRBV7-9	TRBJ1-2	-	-	TGTGCCAGCAGCTTAGATGGGGGGATAGGCTATGGCTACACCTTC	CASSLDGGIGYGYTF
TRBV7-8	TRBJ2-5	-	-	TGTGCCAGCAGCCCGTCCAGGTCCTCGTGGGAGACCCAGTACTTC	CASSPSRSSWETQYF
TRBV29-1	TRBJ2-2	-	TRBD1	TGCAGCGTTCCCACCCCCCAGGACAGGGGGGGAACCGGGGAGCTGTTTTTT	CSVPTPQDRGGTGELFF
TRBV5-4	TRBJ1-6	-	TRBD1	TGTGCCAGCAGCTCCGGACAGGGAGGGGTCTCACCCCTCCACTTT	CASSSGQGGVSPLHF
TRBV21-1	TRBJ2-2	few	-	TGTGCCAGCAGCTGTTCTTCCAGGGGGCAAAATAGCGGGAACACCGGGGAGCTGTTTTTT	CASSCSSRGQNSGNTGELFF